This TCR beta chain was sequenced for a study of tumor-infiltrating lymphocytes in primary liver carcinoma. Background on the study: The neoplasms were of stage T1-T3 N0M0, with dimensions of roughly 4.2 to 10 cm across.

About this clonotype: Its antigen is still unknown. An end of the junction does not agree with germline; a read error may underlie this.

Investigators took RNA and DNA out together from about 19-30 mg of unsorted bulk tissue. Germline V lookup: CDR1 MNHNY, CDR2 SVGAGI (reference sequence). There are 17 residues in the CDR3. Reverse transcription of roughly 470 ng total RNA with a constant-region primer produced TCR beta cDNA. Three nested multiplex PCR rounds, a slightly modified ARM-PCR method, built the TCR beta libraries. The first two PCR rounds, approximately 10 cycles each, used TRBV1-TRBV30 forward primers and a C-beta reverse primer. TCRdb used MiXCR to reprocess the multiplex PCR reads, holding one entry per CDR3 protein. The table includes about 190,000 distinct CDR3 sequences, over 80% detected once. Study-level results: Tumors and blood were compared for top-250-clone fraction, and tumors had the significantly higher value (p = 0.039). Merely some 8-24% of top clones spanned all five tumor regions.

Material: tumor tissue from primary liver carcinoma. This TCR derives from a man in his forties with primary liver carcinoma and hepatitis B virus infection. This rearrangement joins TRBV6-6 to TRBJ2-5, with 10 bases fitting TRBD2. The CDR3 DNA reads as TGTGCCAGCAGGTCGACTAGCGGGCAAACCCTACAAGAGATCCAGTACTTC. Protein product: CASRSTSGQTLQEIQYF.